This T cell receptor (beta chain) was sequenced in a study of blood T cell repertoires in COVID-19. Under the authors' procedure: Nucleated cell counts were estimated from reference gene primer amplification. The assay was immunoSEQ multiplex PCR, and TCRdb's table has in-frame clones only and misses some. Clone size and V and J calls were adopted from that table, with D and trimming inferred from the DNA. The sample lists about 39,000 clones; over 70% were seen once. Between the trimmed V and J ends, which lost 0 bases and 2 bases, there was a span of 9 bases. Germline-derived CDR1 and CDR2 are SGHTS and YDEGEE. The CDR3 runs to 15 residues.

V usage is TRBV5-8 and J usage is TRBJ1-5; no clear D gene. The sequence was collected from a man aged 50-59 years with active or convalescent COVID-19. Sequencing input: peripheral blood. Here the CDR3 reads CASSLGATGNQPQHF. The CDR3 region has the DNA TGTGCCAGCAGCTTGGGGGCGACGGGCAATCAGCCCCAGCATTTT.